This TCR beta chain was observed in a study of OX40 agonist ivuxolimab in advanced cancers. In the study overall: Ivuxolimab, an agonistic anti-OX40 (CD134) antibody, was given to patients. Participants averaged about 66 years of age (range about 23 to 90) and were 82.7% male. Study findings and constraints: Mean expanded clone counts were higher in CD8+ than CD4+ T cells. Among expanded peripheral T cells, antigen specificity went undetermined.

This clone was seen a single time. What it binds is not known. A far larger clone is one nucleotide away, so this likely arose from a read error. In the same sample, other DNA sequences code for this CDR3. This table comes from immunoSEQ multiplex PCR, and its TCRdb copy is limited to in-frame clones, with some not included. This sample yields 25,000 to 40,000 clones, of which around 84% are seen a single time; around 12% belongs to the top ten. The germline V and J ends were trimmed by 3 bases and 5 bases, with 8 bases remaining between them. CDR3 length equals 12 residues. The V gene's germline CDR1 is MNHGY and CDR2 SVAAGI.

The sample was CD4+ or CD8+ T cells sorted from blood, taken in a trial of the OX40 agonist ivuxolimab. V usage is TRBV6-9 and J usage is TRBJ2-7; possibly TRBD1 for D (6 bases). The sequence came from an adult with an advanced solid tumor such as melanoma, head and neck, liver or kidney cancer. The CDR3 coding sequence is TGTGCCAGCAGTTACAACAGGGACGAGCAGTACTTC. Translation gives CASSYNRDEQYF.